The 27 T cell receptor beta chains given below trace back to one sample, sequenced in a study of blood T cell repertoires in COVID-19. Only in-frame clones appear in the TCRdb table, and some are missing; sequencing was by immunoSEQ multiplex PCR. The sample yields fewer than 150,000 clones, around four fifths seen once. The material sequenced was peripheral blood. The receptors were gathered from a human donor in a cohort sampled during active COVID-19.

The rearrangement uses TRBV3-1 (or the pseudogene TRBV3-2) and TRBJ1-2; 8 nucleotides match TRBD1. With 3 bases clipped from V and 8 bases from J, the junction kept 5 bases outside the gene matches. This CDR3 has 13 residues. In germline, CDR1 is LGHDT, CDR2 YNNKEL (reference sequence). CDR3 in DNA: TGTGCCAGCAGCCACTTGACAGGGGAGGGCTACACCTTC. This encodes CASSHLTGEGYTF.

This sequence joins TRBV9 and TRBJ2-3; D call uncertain. From germline, CDR1 is SGDLS and CDR2 YYNGEE. There are 14 residues in the CDR3. V was cut by 1 base and J by 5 bases, with 11 bases left in between. The CDR3 bases are TGTGCCAGCAGCGTAACCGGGTGGGTAGATACGCAGTATTTT. It codes for CASSVTGWVDTQYF.

This clone has just one count. V gene TRBV28 combines with J gene TRBJ1-1, with 11 bases that match TRBD1. Germline-derived CDR1 and CDR2 are MDHEN and SYDVKM. CDR3 length equals 14 residues. The J segment lost 4 bases and the V segment lost 7 bases, leaving 5 bases of the junction unmatched. The chain's CDR3 is CASTGQGAATEAFF. CDR3 DNA sequence: TGTGCCAGCACAGGACAGGGGGCGGCCACTGAAGCTTTCTTT. Full variable domain (rest looked up from reference TRBV28 and TRBJ1-1): DVKVTQSSRYLVKRTGEKVFLECVQDMDHENMFWYRQDPGLGLRLIYFSYDVKMKEKGDIPEGYSVSREKKERFSLILESASTNQTSMYLCASTGQGAATEAFFGQGTRLTVV.

V gene TRBV3-1 (or the pseudogene TRBV3-2) combines with J gene TRBJ1-3, with D uncertain. This CDR3 has 14 residues. The germline V and J ends were trimmed by 4 bases and 9 bases, with 16 bases remaining between them. Germline-derived CDR1 and CDR2 are LGHDT and YNNKEL (reference sequence). CDR3 protein: CASSLSRAGGTIYF. CDR3 nucleotide sequence: TGTGCCAGCAGCCTCAGTCGAGCCGGAGGCACCATATATTTT.

This clone was recorded only once. V gene TRBV3-1 (or the pseudogene TRBV3-2) combines with J gene TRBJ2-5; 8 bases align to TRBD2. This CDR3 spans 14 amino acids. Germline V gene sequence: CDR1 LGHDT, CDR2 YNNKEL (reference sequence). V lost 5 bases and J lost 5; bases outside the gene matches: 7. The CDR3 coding sequence is TGTGCCAGCAGCTTAACCGGGGGGGGCGAGACCCAGTACTTC. This translates into CASSLTGGGETQYF.

The V call is TRBV30, the J call TRBJ2-7, with no clear D. The germline V and J ends were trimmed by 0 bases and 2 bases, with 5 bases remaining between them. Germline V CDR1 and CDR2: GTSNPN, SVGIG (reference sequence). The CDR3 is made up of 12 amino acids. The CDR3, as DNA: TGTGCCTGGAGTGTTAAAACCTACGAGCAGTACTTC. Encoded protein: CAWSVKTYEQYF.

The chain couples TRBV5-1 to TRBJ1-4; 9 bases match TRBD1. The CDR3 totals 15 residues. Germline CDR1 reads SGHRS; CDR2 reads YFSETQ. V shed 6 bases and J 8 bases; nucleotides not matched to a gene: 11. CDR3 in DNA: TGCGCCAGCAAAGCAAATTCGGGGACAGGGGAAAAACTGTTTTTT. This translates into CASKANSGTGEKLFF.

The chain has TRBV27 and TRBJ1-1; D ambiguous. This CDR3 has 14 amino acids. Per the germline V gene, CDR1 is MNHEY and CDR2 is SMNVEV (reference sequence). Trimming shortened V by 3 bases and J by 1 base, and 9 bases separated the two germline ends. The CDR3: CASSFGRKNTEAFF. CDR3 coding DNA: TGTGCCAGCAGTTTTGGCAGGAAGAACACTGAAGCTTTCTTT.

The rearrangement links TRBV7-9 to TRBJ2-3; 7 bases agree with TRBD2. CDR1 and CDR2 (germline): SEHNR, FQNEAQ (reference sequence). V was pared by 3 bases and J by 0 bases, with 9 bases of the junction left unmatched. This CDR3 has 17 amino acids. The CDR3 here is CASSLSGAGDSTDTQYF. The CDR3 DNA is TGTGCCAGCAGCTTGAGCGGGGCCGGCGACAGCACAGATACGCAGTATTTT.

The chain carries TRBV21-1 and TRBJ2-1; TRBD2 is the table's D call, not checked against the DNA. TRBV21-1 is a documented pseudogene. The CDR3 is 18 amino acids. CDR3 residues: CASSIPSGGKSSYNEQFF. Here the CDR3 DNA reads TGTGCCAGCAGCATCCCTAGCGGGGGCAAGAGCTCCTACAATGAGCAGTTCTTC.

In its sample, this clone was seen a few times. This chain joins TRBV9 and TRBJ1-6, with a weak D call TRBD1 (5 bases). Looked up from germline, CDR1 is SGDLS and CDR2 is YYNGEE. The CDR3 consists of 17 residues. The V end was cut by 3 bases, the J end by 7 bases, with 20 bases between. The CDR3 protein is CASSAAPGARHNSPLHF. The CDR3 nucleotides read TGTGCCAGCAGCGCGGCCCCTGGGGCAAGGCACAATTCACCCCTCCACTTT.

This chain joins TRBV9 and TRBJ1-2; 7 bases map to TRBD1. Unmatched junction bases numbered 18, after V lost 9 bases and J lost 7 bases. CDR3 size: 15 residues. Germline V gene sequence: CDR1 SGDLS, CDR2 YYNGEE. The CDR3 DNA follows: TGTGCCAACGAGAAAAGGGGGCAGGGGTGGTGTGGCTACACCTTC. It translates to CANEKRGQGWCGYTF.

CDR3 DNA: TGCAGTGCTAGTTCGGGTCCTAGCGGGGGGGCCGGGAAGACCCAGTACTTC. It yields the protein CSASSGPSGGAGKTQYF. V gene TRBV20-1 combines with J gene TRBJ2-5, with 12 bases that match TRBD2. The CDR3 sequence is 17 residues long. CDR1 and CDR2 (germline): DFQATT, SNEGSKA (reference sequence). V shed 3 bases, J shed 6 bases, and the junction held 14 bases outside the gene matches.

This chain uses TRBV10-2 with TRBJ2-7; D might be TRBD1 (6 bases). This CDR3 contains 14 residues. V lost 10 bases and J lost 0, with 16 bases in between. Germline CDR1 is WSHSY and CDR2 is SAAADI. CDR3 coding DNA: TGCGCCACCCTCTCACAGGGTTCCTCCTACGAGCAGTACTTC. Amino acids: CATLSQGSSYEQYF.

The J gene is TRBJ2-7, the V gene TRBV3-1 (or the pseudogene TRBV3-2); the D gene is possibly TRBD1 (7 bases). Germline V gene sequence: CDR1 LGHDT, CDR2 YNNKEL (reference sequence). The germline V and J ends were trimmed by 2 bases and 1 base, with 18 bases remaining between them. The CDR3 is made up of 17 amino acids. CDR3 bases: TGTGCCAGCAGCCAATCGCCCCACAGGGGACTGTCCTACGAGCAGTACTTC. Translated, it gives CASSQSPHRGLSYEQYF.

This chain connects TRBV19 to TRBJ1-2; 7 bases are a match to TRBD1. Trimming took 5 bases from V and 4 from J; bases not matched to a gene: 7. CDR3 size: 14 residues. The germline V gene encodes CDR1 LNHDA and CDR2 SQIVND (reference sequence). CDR3 sequence: CASSGAQGSYGYTF. The CDR3 DNA sequence: TGTGCCAGTAGTGGGGCACAGGGGAGCTATGGCTACACCTTC.

This sequence joins TRBV5-6 and TRBJ1-6, with 7 positions matching TRBD1. The CDR3 is 15 amino acids. With V trimmed by 4 bases and J by 3 bases, 4 bases remained unmatched. CDR1 is SGHDT and CDR2 is YYEEEE in the germline V gene. CDR3 residues: CASSRRDSYNSPLHF. The CDR3 DNA sequence: TGTGCCAGCAGCAGAAGGGACAGCTATAATTCACCCCTCCACTTT.

The rearrangement uses TRBV4-2 and TRBJ1-2; D remains unclear. Trimming pared 0 bases from V and 5 bases from J, leaving 10 bases between. CDR1 is LGHNA and CDR2 is YNFKEQ in the germline V gene. The CDR3 extends over 14 amino acids. The CDR3 DNA reads TGTGCCAGCAGCCAAGATATGACTTTGTATGGCTACACCTTC. This sequence encodes CASSQDMTLYGYTF.

V and J are TRBV3-1 (or the pseudogene TRBV3-2) and TRBJ2-1; 8 nucleotides agree with TRBD2. Unmatched junction bases numbered 6, after V lost 6 bases and J lost 5 bases. The germline V gene encodes CDR1 LGHDT and CDR2 YNNKEL (reference sequence). CDR3 size: 14 residues. CDR3 in amino acids: CASRVNGGDNEQFF. The CDR3 region has the DNA TGTGCCAGCAGAGTCAACGGGGGGGACAATGAGCAGTTCTTC.

The chain links TRBV28 to TRBJ2-3; D might be TRBD2 (5 bases). V lost 5 bases and J 3 bases, leaving 18 bases between the germline ends. Germline V gene data show CDR1 as MDHEN and CDR2 as SYDVKM. CDR3 length: 16 residues. For the CDR3, the DNA is TGTGCCAGCAGTCAACTCGGGGTCCGTGGTACAGATACGCAGTATTTT. It yields the protein CASSQLGVRGTDTQYF.

DNA for the CDR3: TGCAGTGCTAGCCCTCGAGAGACCCAGTACTTC. It translates to CSASPRETQYF. The rearrangement joins TRBV20-1 to TRBJ2-5; D gene ambiguous. The CDR3 sequence is 11 residues long. Germline CDR1 DFQATT, CDR2 SNEGSKA (reference sequence). The V end was cut by 3 bases, the J end by 4 bases, with 6 bases between.

The rearrangement uses TRBV2 and TRBJ2-3; D is unresolved. Germline CDR1 and CDR2: SNHLY and FYNNEI. This CDR3 contains 17 residues. V lost 2 bases and J lost 5, with 20 bases in between. For the CDR3, the DNA is TGTGCCAGCAGTGAACTTAGCTCCCTCTTCTTAGGAGATACGCAGTATTTT. Its translation: CASSELSSLFLGDTQYF.

The V gene is TRBV5-6, the J gene TRBJ2-7; no firm D call. This CDR3 is 12 amino acids long. V lost 0 bases and J 3 bases, leaving 4 bases between the germline ends. Germline V gene lookup returns CDR1 SGHDT and CDR2 YYEEEE. The CDR3 DNA reads TGTGCCAGCAGCTTGGCAGACTACGAGCAGTACTTC. Protein sequence: CASSLADYEQYF. Full variable domain (missing parts from reference TRBV5-6 and TRBJ2-7): DAGVTQSPTHLIKTRGQQVTLRCSPKSGHDTVSWYQQALGQGPQFIFQYYEEEERQRGNFPDRFSGHQFPNYSSELNVNALLLGDSALYLCASSLADYEQYFGPGTRLTVT.

This chain connects TRBV19 to TRBJ1-2; D is uncertain. The CDR3 runs to 12 residues. Trimming took off 7 bases at V and 2 bases at J, with 8 bases between the two ends. CDR1 is LNHDA and CDR2 is SQIVND in the germline V gene (reference sequence). The CDR3 coding sequence is TGTGCCAGTACGACTGTGAACTATGGCTACACCTTC. This codes for CASTTVNYGYTF.

The chain couples TRBV10-3 to TRBJ2-2; D gene ambiguous. Germline CDR1 reads ENHRY; CDR2 reads SYGVKD. The V gene lost 6 bases and the J gene lost 6 bases, with 8 bases spanning the gap. The CDR3 is 12 residues long. Here the CDR3 DNA reads TGTGCCATCAGGGGCAATTCCGGGGAGCTGTTTTTT. Residues: CAIRGNSGELFF.

This chain uses TRBV12-3 or TRBV12-4 with TRBJ2-3; D call uncertain. Trimming removed 4 bases at V and 1 base at J, with 3 bases between. This CDR3 is built from 12 residues. The CDR3 reads CASSSGTDTQYF. DNA for the CDR3: TGTGCCAGCAGTTCTGGCACAGATACGCAGTATTTT.

The J gene is TRBJ2-7, the V gene TRBV5-5, with D possibly TRBD2 on 5 matching bases. Deletions cut 0 bases from V and 4 bases from J, with 17 bases between. Per germline, CDR1 SGHKS and CDR2 YYEKEE (reference sequence). The CDR3 has 16 amino acids. The CDR3 protein is CASSLVLHPGIYEQYF. CDR3 sequence (DNA): TGTGCCAGCAGCTTGGTCCTCCACCCGGGAATATACGAGCAGTACTTC. The whole variable domain, remainder taken from reference TRBV5-5 and TRBJ2-7, is DAGVTQSPTHLIKTRGQQVTLRCSPISGHKSVSWYQQVLGQGPQFIFQYYEKEERGRGNFPDRFSARQFPNYSSELNVNALLLGDSALYLCASSLVLHPGIYEQYFGPGTRLTVT.